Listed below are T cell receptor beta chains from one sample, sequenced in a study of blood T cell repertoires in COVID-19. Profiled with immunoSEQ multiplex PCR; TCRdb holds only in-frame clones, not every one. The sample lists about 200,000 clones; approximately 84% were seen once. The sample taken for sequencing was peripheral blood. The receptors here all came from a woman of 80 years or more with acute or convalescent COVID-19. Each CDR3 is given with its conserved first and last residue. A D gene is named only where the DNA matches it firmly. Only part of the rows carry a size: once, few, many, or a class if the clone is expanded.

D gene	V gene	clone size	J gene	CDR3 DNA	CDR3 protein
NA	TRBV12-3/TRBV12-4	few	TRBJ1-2	TGTGCCAGCAGCCCAGACAGTGCCTATGGCTACACCTTC	CASSPDSAYGYTF
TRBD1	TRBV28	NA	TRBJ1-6	TGTGCCAGCAGTTCCAGGGACAGGGTTAATTCACCCCTCCACTTT	CASSSRDRVNSPLHF
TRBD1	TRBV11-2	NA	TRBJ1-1	TGTGCCAGCAGCCCCTGGGACAGTCCTCTGAACACTGAAGCTTTCTTT	CASSPWDSPLNTEAFF
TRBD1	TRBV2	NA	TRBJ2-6	TGTGCCAGCAGGACCTTGGGACAGGGGCTCCTTGAAGGGGCCAACGTCCTGACTTTC	CASRTLGQGLLEGANVLTF
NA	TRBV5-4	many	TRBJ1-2	TGTGCCAGCAGCTTTATTCAGGGTTTGAGCTACACCTTC	CASSFIQGLSYTF
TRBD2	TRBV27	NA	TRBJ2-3	TGTGCCAGCAGTTTTAGAGGCTCCTTTCCGGGACTAGCGGGGGGCTCCAGCACAGATACGCAGTATTTT	CASSFRGSFPGLAGGSSTDTQYF
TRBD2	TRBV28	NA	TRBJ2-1	TGTGCCAGCAGTTCTTTGACTAGCGGGGCCTACAATGAGCAGTTCTTC	CASSSLTSGAYNEQFF
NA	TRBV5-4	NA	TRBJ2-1	TGTGCCAGCAGCTTGGCCGTTTCGAGTCGGAATGAGCAGTTCTTC	CASSLAVSSRNEQFF
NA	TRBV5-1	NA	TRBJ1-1	TGCGCCAGCAGCTTGCAGGGGCCGAGCACTGAAGCTTTCTTT	CASSLQGPSTEAFF
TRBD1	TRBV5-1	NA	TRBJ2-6	TGCGCCAGCATGACCTACAGGGGTGGGGCCAACGTCCTGACTTTC	CASMTYRGGANVLTF
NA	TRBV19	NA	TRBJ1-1	TGTGCCAGTAGTATGAGGGCCACAGGGTGGAACACTGAAGCTTTCTTT	CASSMRATGWNTEAFF
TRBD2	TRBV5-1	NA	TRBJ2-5	TGCGCCAGCAGCTACGGGGGGGAAGAGACCCAGTACTTC	CASSYGGEETQYF
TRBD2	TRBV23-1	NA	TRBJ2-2	TGCGCCAGCAGTCAATCTCAGACTAGCGGGGGCCTACAAATAAACACCGGGGAGCTGTTTTTT	CASSQSQTSGGLQINTGELFF
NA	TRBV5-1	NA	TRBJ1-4	TGCGCCAGCAGCTTGGCATTGGGGCTATCTAATGAAAAACTGTTTTTT	CASSLALGLSNEKLFF
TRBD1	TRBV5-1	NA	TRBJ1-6	TGCGCCAGCAGCTCCCGGGACAGTAATTCACCCCTCCACTTT	CASSSRDSNSPLHF
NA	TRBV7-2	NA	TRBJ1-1	TGTGCCAGCAGCTTCCCCTTGAGGAACACTGAAGCTTTCTTT	CASSFPLRNTEAFF
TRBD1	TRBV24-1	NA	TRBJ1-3	TGTGCCACCAGGGGACAGGGGGCTTTCTCTGGAAACACCATATATTTT	CATRGQGAFSGNTIYF
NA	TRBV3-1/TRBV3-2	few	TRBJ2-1	TGTGCCAGCAGCCCTATCAATGCGGGGGCTGAGCAGTTCTTC	CASSPINAGAEQFF
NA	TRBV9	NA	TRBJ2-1	TGTGCCAGCAGCGTAGCGGAGGGGATCTACAATGAGCAGTTCTTC	CASSVAEGIYNEQFF
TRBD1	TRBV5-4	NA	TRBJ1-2	TGTGCCAGCAGCACCGTACAGGGGTATGGCTACACCTTC	CASSTVQGYGYTF
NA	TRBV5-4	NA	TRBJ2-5	TGTGCCAGCAGGGCCAACCAGGGAAGAGAGACCCAGTACTTC	CASRANQGRETQYF
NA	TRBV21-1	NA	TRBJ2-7	TGTGCCAGCAGCCTGGACAGGGAAGAGTACTTC	CASSLDREEYF
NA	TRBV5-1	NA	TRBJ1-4	TGCGCCAGCAGCTCGCTAGAGGGTGAAAAACTGTTTTTT	CASSSLEGEKLFF
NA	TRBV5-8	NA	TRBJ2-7	TGTGCCAGCAGCCGCCGCGGGGCGGGGTCCTACGAGCAGTACTTC	CASSRRGAGSYEQYF
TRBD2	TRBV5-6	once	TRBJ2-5	TGTGCCAGCAGCACCCCAGCGGAGCGGGGGGGCTTGGAGACCCAGTACTTC	CASSTPAERGGLETQYF
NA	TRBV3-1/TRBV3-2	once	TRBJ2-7	TGTGCCAGCAGCCCCCAAACCTCCTCGGGGGAGCAGTACTTC	CASSPQTSSGEQYF
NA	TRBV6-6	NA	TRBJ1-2	TGTGCCAGCAGTTACGAGGGTAACTATGGCTACACCTTC	CASSYEGNYGYTF
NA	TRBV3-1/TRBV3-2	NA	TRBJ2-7	TGTGCCAGCAGCCAAGATCGTCCGAGGGAGCAGTACTTC	CASSQDRPREQYF
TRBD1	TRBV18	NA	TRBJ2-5	TGTGCCAGCTCACAAGGGACAGGGGGGAAAGAGACCCAGTACTTC	CASSQGTGGKETQYF
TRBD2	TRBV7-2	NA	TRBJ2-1	TGTGCCAGCAGCTTCCAAGCGGGGGGTAGCGATGAGCAGTTCTTC	CASSFQAGGSDEQFF
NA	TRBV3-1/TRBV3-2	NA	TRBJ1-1	TGTGCCAGCACCGCAAACTTGCCCACTGAAGCTTTCTTT	CASTANLPTEAFF
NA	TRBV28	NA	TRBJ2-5	TGTGCCAGCAAACTATCCCAAGAGACCCAGTACTTC	CASKLSQETQYF
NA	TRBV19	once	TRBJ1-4	TGTGCCAGTAGTATTAATCGGGGGGCGAATGAAAAACTGTTTTTT	CASSINRGANEKLFF
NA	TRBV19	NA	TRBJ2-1	TGTGCCAGTAGTATAGCAAGCAGGACGGGCGGGTATGAGCAGTTCTTC	CASSIASRTGGYEQFF
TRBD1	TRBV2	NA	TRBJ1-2	TGTGCCAGCAGACGACCGGCGACAGGGCAGGGTGGCTACACCTTC	CASRRPATGQGGYTF
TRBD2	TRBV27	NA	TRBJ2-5	TGTGCCAGCAGTTCTGCGGGAGTCTTAGAGACCCAGTACTTC	CASSSAGVLETQYF
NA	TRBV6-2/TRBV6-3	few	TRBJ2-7	TGTGCCAGCAGTTACTCGAGAACAGCCACCCCTCTCGAGCAGTACTTC	CASSYSRTATPLEQYF
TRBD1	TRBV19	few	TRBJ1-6	TGTGCCAGTAGTACCCTCAGGACAGGCAATTCACCCCTCCACTTT	CASSTLRTGNSPLHF
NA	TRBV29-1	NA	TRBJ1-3	TGCAGCGCCGCTGCACAGCCTCCCTCTGGAAACACCATATATTTT	CSAAAQPPSGNTIYF
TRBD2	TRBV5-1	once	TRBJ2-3	TGCGCCAGCAGCCCGGGACTAGCGGGCACAGATACGCAGTATTTT	CASSPGLAGTDTQYF
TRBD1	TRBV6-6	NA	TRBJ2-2	TGTGCCAGCAGTTGGGACAGGCCAGGGAACACCGGGGAGCTGTTTTTT	CASSWDRPGNTGELFF